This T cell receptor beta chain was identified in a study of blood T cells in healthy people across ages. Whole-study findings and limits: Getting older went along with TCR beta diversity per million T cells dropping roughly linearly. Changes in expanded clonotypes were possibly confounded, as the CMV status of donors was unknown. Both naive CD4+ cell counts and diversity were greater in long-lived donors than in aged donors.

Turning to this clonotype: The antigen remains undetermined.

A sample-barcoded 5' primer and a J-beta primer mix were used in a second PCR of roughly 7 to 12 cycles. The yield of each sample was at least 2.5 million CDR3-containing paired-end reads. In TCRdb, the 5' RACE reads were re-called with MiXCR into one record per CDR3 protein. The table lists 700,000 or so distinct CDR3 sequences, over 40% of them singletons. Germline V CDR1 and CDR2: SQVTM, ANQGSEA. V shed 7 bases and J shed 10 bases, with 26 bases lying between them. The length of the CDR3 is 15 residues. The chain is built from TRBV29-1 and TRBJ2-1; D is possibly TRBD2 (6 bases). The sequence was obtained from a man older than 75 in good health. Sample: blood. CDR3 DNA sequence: TGCAGCGCTCTGACTAGGCCTTTACCTTTGAGCGAGCAGTTCTTC. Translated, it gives CSALTRPLPLSEQFF.